This entry concerns a single T cell receptor (beta chain). Antigen unknown. The record originates from a study of T cell responses to AZD1222 COVID-19 vaccine. Overall study findings and caveats: Possibly, clonal diversity was underestimated; donors were largely white British and included more females. Of the AZD1222 recipients, only five or six were seropositive at baseline. Without day 14 samples, only post-peak T cell repertoires were studied. Unmutated regions of variants are reportedly targeted by nearly half of spike-specific TCRs.

From germline, CDR1 is SNHLY and CDR2 FYNNEI. The CDR3 has 11 amino acids. V was trimmed by 11 bases and J by 4 bases, leaving 9 bases between them. Sequencing used immunoSEQ multiplex PCR; TCRdb keeps in-frame clones, though not all of them. This sample has about 78,000 clones; roughly 87% occur once, and the top ten carry about 4.8%. V and J are TRBV2 and TRBJ2-1; the D is unclear. Here the sequenced sample was peripheral blood, taken on day 0 of MenACWY control vaccination. The source of this sequence is an adult in good health. CDR3 sequence reads: CAWATYNEQFF. The CDR3 DNA sequence: TGTGCCTGGGCGACATACAATGAGCAGTTCTTC.